Shown below are 28 T cell receptor beta chains from a single sample sequenced in a study of cytomegalovirus exposure and HLA in healthy donors. PCR primers comprised 60 Vbeta and 13 Jbeta primers. Sequencing was performed with immunoSEQ multiplex PCR; in TCRdb, only in-frame clones are kept and a portion is missing. The sample shows about 89,000 clones, 75% to 80% of them seen only once. Input material: PBMCs. The receptor source for this set is a man aged 30-40 years in good health and CMV-seronegative.

V gene TRBV11-2 combines with J gene TRBJ2-2, with TRBD2 identical over 13 bases. The CDR3 sequence is 16 residues long. V lost 5 bases and J lost 3; bases outside the gene matches: 3. Germline assignment: CDR1 SGHAT and CDR2 FQNNGV. The CDR3 region is CASSKTSGRYTGELFF. CDR3 sequence (DNA): TGTGCCAGCAGCAAGACTAGCGGGAGGTACACCGGGGAGCTGTTTTTT.

This clone has just a few counts. The chain joins TRBV25-1 to TRBJ1-6, with D possibly TRBD1 on 6 matching bases. This CDR3 has 14 residues. Between the trimmed V and J ends, which lost 9 bases and 8 bases, there was a span of 17 bases. Germline CDR1 reads MGHDK; CDR2 reads SYGVNS. Here the CDR3 DNA reads TGTGCCAGTCAATTACAGGGTGCGGATTCACCCCTCCACTTT. Its translation: CASQLQGADSPLHF.

The genes are TRBV6-5 and TRBJ1-2, with D possibly TRBD1 on 6 matching bases. The CDR3 is made up of 14 amino acids. Trimming cost V 5 bases and J 2 bases, with 12 bases left between them. In germline, CDR1 is MNHEY, CDR2 SVGAGI. The DNA for the CDR3 is TGTGCCAGCAGTCTTAGGGGGGGGAACTATGGCTACACCTTC. Its protein product is CASSLRGGNYGYTF.

The V gene is TRBV28, the J gene TRBJ2-1; 13 bases align to TRBD2. The V gene end was trimmed by 4 bases and the J gene end by 7 bases; junction bases not matched to a gene: 4. Germline V gene sequence: CDR1 MDHEN, CDR2 SYDVKM. This CDR3 spans 15 amino acids. In nucleotides, the CDR3 is TGTGCCAGCAGTTCGACTAGCGGGGGGAGGAATGAGCAGTTCTTC. It is translated as CASSSTSGGRNEQFF.

This clone has only one observation. The CDR3 DNA follows: TGTGCCAGCAGCCAAAGAGAGGGACAGGGAAACTATGGCTACACCTTC. It encodes CASSQREGQGNYGYTF. The chain has TRBV4-2 and TRBJ1-2, with TRBD1 matching 9 bases. The CDR3 runs to 16 residues. Germline loops: CDR1 LGHNA, CDR2 YNFKEQ. Trimming cost V 2 bases and J 2 bases; bases outside gene matches: 6.

The chain employs TRBV2 and TRBJ1-2, with TRBD1 as a possible D gene (6 bases). Trimming shortened V by 6 bases and J by 4 bases, and 9 bases separated the two germline ends. The germline gives CDR1 SNHLY, CDR2 FYNNEI. The CDR3 is 12 amino acids. This CDR3 reads CASREDSYGYTF. The CDR3 DNA reads TGTGCCAGCAGGGAGGACAGCTATGGCTACACCTTC.

On this clone itself: This sample includes further DNA sequences coding for the same CDR3. J is TRBJ2-3 and V is TRBV25-1; 8 nucleotides align to TRBD2. The ends lost 8 bases at V and 1 base at J; junction bases unmatched: 11. CDR3 size: 16 residues. Germline V gene sequence: CDR1 MGHDK, CDR2 SYGVNS. For the CDR3, the DNA is TGTGCCAGCGAACCCTCCAGCGGGAGCGGCACAGATACGCAGTATTTT. Protein product: CASEPSSGSGTDTQYF.

V usage is TRBV2 and J usage is TRBJ2-7, with 12 nucleotides matching TRBD2. The CDR3 covers 15 residues. J gave up 5 bases and V 5 bases, and 7 bases lay outside the gene matches. Germline CDR1 SNHLY, CDR2 FYNNEI. This CDR3 reads CASSRRTSGIDEQYF. In nucleotides, the CDR3 is TGTGCCAGCAGTAGACGGACTAGCGGGATTGACGAGCAGTACTTC.

The chain couples TRBV28 to TRBJ2-7, with 11 bases matching TRBD1. The V gene end was trimmed by 3 bases and the J gene end by 4 bases; junction bases not matched to a gene: 5. The CDR3 length is 15 residues. Looked up from germline, CDR1 is MDHEN and CDR2 is SYDVKM. CDR3 region: CASSLWRDRGYEQYF. The CDR3, as DNA: TGTGCCAGCAGTTTGTGGAGGGACAGGGGGTACGAGCAGTACTTC. Together with reference TRBV28 and TRBJ2-7, the CDR3 gives the full variable domain: DVKVTQSSRYLVKRTGEKVFLECVQDMDHENMFWYRQDPGLGLRLIYFSYDVKMKEKGDIPEGYSVSREKKERFSLILESASTNQTSMYLCASSLWRDRGYEQYFGPGTRLTVT.

V is TRBV27 and J is TRBJ2-3; TRBD1 might be the D (6 bases). CDR3 length: 16 amino acids. Germline V gives CDR1 MNHEY, CDR2 SMNVEV (reference sequence). V lost 3 bases, J lost 1 base, and 14 bases lay in between. This CDR3 reads CASSFTQGRGTDTQYF. The CDR3, as DNA: TGTGCCAGCAGTTTCACACAGGGCCGAGGCACAGATACGCAGTATTTT.

The V and J genes are TRBV13 and TRBJ2-3; 12 bases agree with TRBD2. CDR3 length: 14 amino acids. The V segment lost 11 bases and the J segment 2 bases; nucleotides outside the gene matches: 5. Germline lookup yields CDR1 PRHDT and CDR2 FYEKMQ (reference sequence). CDR3 sequence: CAGGLAGYTDTQYF. DNA of the CDR3: TGTGCCGGGGGACTAGCGGGTTACACAGATACGCAGTATTTT.

Remarks on this clone: One junction end disagrees with the germline gene, perhaps due to a read error. This sequence joins TRBV7-9 and TRBJ2-7; D call uncertain. CDR1 is SEHNR, CDR2 FQNEAQ, per germline (reference sequence). This CDR3 spans 16 amino acids. CDR3 residues: CSSSLVSGITSYEQYF. The CDR3 DNA reads as TGTTCCAGCAGCTTAGTCTCAGGTATAACCTCCTACGAGCAGTACTTC.

The CDR3 DNA sequence: TGTGCCAGCAGTGAAAGGAGGGGACAGGGGGACGGGGGCTATGGCTACACCTTC. This encodes CASSERRGQGDGGYGYTF. The genes are TRBV6-1 and TRBJ1-2, with 11 bases matching TRBD1. Trimming cost V 2 bases and J 4 bases; bases outside gene matches: 12. The CDR3 is 18 residues long. CDR1 MNHNS and CDR2 SASEGT come from the germline V gene.

Details on this clone: At the DNA level, this CDR3 is encoded by other sequences in the same sample as well. V gene TRBV18 combines with J gene TRBJ2-1; TRBD1 agrees at 9 bases. This CDR3 contains 13 residues. Germline CDR1 KGHSH, CDR2 LQKENI. V dropped 3 bases and J dropped 7; count of bases not matched to a gene: 1. This chain's CDR3 is CASSPGQGNEQFF. CDR3 nucleotide sequence: TGTGCCAGCTCACCGGGACAGGGTAATGAGCAGTTCTTC.

This chain uses TRBV7-9 with TRBJ1-4; D is perhaps TRBD1 (5 bases). CDR3 length: 14 amino acids. V lost 5 bases and J 5 bases, leaving 12 bases between the germline ends. Germline CDR1 is SEHNR and CDR2 is FQNEAQ (reference sequence). This chain's CDR3 is CASSLRDANEKLFF. The CDR3 DNA reads as TGTGCCAGCAGCCTGCGGGACGCGAATGAAAAACTGTTTTTT.

V is TRBV5-1 and J is TRBJ1-1; D is ambiguous. The germline V gene has CDR1 SGHRS and CDR2 YFSETQ. Trimming removed 0 bases at V and 8 bases at J, with 14 bases between. The CDR3 runs to 14 residues. Here the CDR3 DNA reads TGCGCCAGCAGCTTGGCCATGCAGGCTGGGGAAGCTTTCTTT. The encoded protein is CASSLAMQAGEAFF. Full variable domain (outside the CDR3, taken from reference TRBV5-1 and TRBJ1-1): KAGVTQTPRYLIKTRGQQVTLSCSPISGHRSVSWYQQTPGQGLQFLFEYFSETQRNKGNFPGRFSGRQFSNSRSEMNVSTLELGDSALYLCASSLAMQAGEAFFGQGTRLTVV.

The V and J genes are TRBV7-6 and TRBJ1-1; D not resolved. The germline gives CDR1 SGHVS, CDR2 FNYEAQ. The CDR3 loop spans 15 amino acids. V lost 5 bases, J lost 7 bases, and 20 bases lay in between. CDR3 sequence reads: CASSETRGLGSEAFF. The CDR3 region has the DNA TGTGCCAGCAGCGAGACAAGAGGGCTAGGTAGTGAAGCTTTCTTT.

This clone came up a few times. The V gene is TRBV18, the J gene TRBJ2-7; TRBD1 agrees at 9 bases. This CDR3 region has 15 residues. CDR1 and CDR2 from the germline V gene are KGHSH and LQKENI. The ends lost 3 bases at V and 2 bases at J; junction bases unmatched: 5. Written as DNA, the CDR3 is TGTGCCAGCTCACCGGGACAGGGAATCACCTACGAGCAGTACTTC. It yields the protein CASSPGQGITYEQYF.

V and J are TRBV2 and TRBJ2-1, with a weak D call TRBD1 (8 bases). The germline V and J ends were trimmed by 4 bases and 6 bases, with 19 bases remaining between them. The germline V gene encodes CDR1 SNHLY and CDR2 FYNNEI. CDR3 length: 16 residues. The CDR3 protein is CASSAYRGGRGNEQFF. The CDR3 DNA follows: TGTGCCAGCAGTGCCTACAGGGGGGGGAGGGGCAATGAGCAGTTCTTC.

The chain links TRBV28 to TRBJ2-1, with D unclear. V gave up 3 bases and J gave up 3 bases, with 6 bases separating them. The CDR3 consists of 13 residues. CDR1 and CDR2 (germline): MDHEN, SYDVKM. The DNA for the CDR3 is TGTGCCAGCAGTTTTAGCTACTACAATGAGCAGTTCTTC. It yields the protein CASSFSYYNEQFF.

V gene TRBV19 combines with J gene TRBJ1-1; D is possibly TRBD1 (5 bases). V was clipped by 8 bases and J by 1 base, with 11 bases between them. Germline CDR1 is LNHDA and CDR2 is SQIVND (reference sequence). CDR3 length: 13 residues. The CDR3 loop reads CASSGLRNTEAFF. In DNA form, the CDR3 reads TGTGCCAGTTCGGGACTCAGGAACACTGAAGCTTTCTTT.

For this clone: At one of its ends the junction is not consistent with the germline gene, which may arise from a read error. The chain combines TRBV7-7 with TRBJ2-5; the match to TRBD2 covers 13 bases. Germline values: CDR1 SSHAT, CDR2 FNYEAQ (reference sequence). The CDR3 is 16 amino acids. The CDR3 DNA is TGTGCTAGCAGCCCCGGGACTAGCGGGGTCCGGGGGACCCAGTACTTC. Encoded protein: CASSPGTSGVRGTQYF.

The chain combines TRBV11-3 with TRBJ2-1; TRBD2 is a possible D gene (5 bases). CDR1 is SGHNT, CDR2 YENEEA, per germline. This CDR3 spans 15 amino acids. Deletions cut 2 bases from V and 3 bases from J, with 11 bases between. CDR3 coding DNA: TGTGCCAGCAGCTTATTAGGCGCGGGCTACAATGAGCAGTTCTTC. It specifies CASSLLGAGYNEQFF. The full variable domain, completed using reference TRBV11-3 and TRBJ2-1, is EAGVVQSPRYKIIEKKQPVAFWCNPISGHNTLYWYLQNLGQGPELLIRYENEEAVDDSQLPKDRFSAERLKGVDSTLKIQPAELGDSAVYLCASSLLGAGYNEQFFGPGTRLTVL.

This rearrangement joins TRBV28 to TRBJ1-2; TRBD1 aligns across 10 bases. The V and J ends lost 7 bases and 3 bases, in that order; junction bases with no gene match: 11. Germline lookup yields CDR1 MDHEN and CDR2 SYDVKM. There are 16 residues in the CDR3. This CDR3 is CASTTRQGALDYGYTF. The CDR3 DNA sequence: TGTGCCAGCACTACCCGACAGGGGGCGCTCGACTATGGCTACACCTTC.

The rearrangement links TRBV27 to TRBJ1-1; TRBD1 aligns across 7 bases. V lost 3 bases and J lost 10; bases outside the gene matches: 8. The germline gives CDR1 MNHEY, CDR2 SMNVEV (reference sequence). This CDR3 has 13 residues. The CDR3 region has the DNA TGTGCCAGCAGTTTGGGCCAGGGGGGAGTAGCTTTCTTT. Translated, it gives CASSLGQGGVAFF.

This clone was detected a few times. The CDR3 region has the DNA TGTGCCAGCACCCCGGGGGGGGACTACTCCTACGAGCAGTACTTC. This sequence encodes CASTPGGDYSYEQYF. The V gene is TRBV4-2, the J gene TRBJ2-7; 8 bases match TRBD2. With 7 bases clipped from V and 0 bases from J, the junction kept 8 bases outside the gene matches. The CDR3 sequence is 15 residues long. Germline V lookup: CDR1 LGHNA, CDR2 YNFKEQ.

This clone has a single count. This chain connects TRBV29-1 to TRBJ2-7; 7 nucleotides align to TRBD2. CDR1 and CDR2 (germline): SQVTM, ANQGSEA. CDR3 length: 12 amino acids. V lost 4 bases, J lost 6 bases, and 6 bases stayed unmatched. The CDR3 here is CSVGGGSVEQYF. The CDR3, as DNA: TGCAGCGTTGGGGGGGGATCGGTCGAGCAGTACTTC.

The V gene is TRBV28, the J gene TRBJ2-7; TRBD2 aligns across 13 bases. From germline, CDR1 is MDHEN and CDR2 SYDVKM. This CDR3 has 15 amino acids. V trimming: 9 bases; J trimming: 3 bases; junction bases outside the gene matches: 8. The CDR3 reads CASELRTSGSYEQYF. For the CDR3, the DNA is TGTGCCAGTGAACTAAGGACTAGCGGGAGCTACGAGCAGTACTTC.